These 27 T cell receptor beta chains came from one sample sequenced in a study of Ad26.COV2.S vaccination and SARS-CoV-2 variants. Treatment indicated: 15 to 20 received Ad26.COV2.S at low or high dose, single or two shots; roughly 5 received placebo; per-sample allocation not given. Each sample was drawn 63 days after the first injection (of vaccine or placebo). Data came from immunoSEQ multiplex PCR; TCRdb stores just in-frame clones and leaves some out. Here the sample spans almost 400,000 clones, about 88% being singletons. Specimen: peripheral blood, collected in a trial of Ad26.COV2.S vaccine versus placebo. All receptors come from a person between 18 and 65 years old who received the Ad26.COV2.S COVID-19 vaccine or a placebo.

This clone was recorded only once. This chain connects TRBV5-1 to TRBJ2-7; a possible D gene is TRBD1 (6 bases). V was shortened by 4 bases and J by 4 bases, with 21 bases between the two germline ends. The germline V gene has CDR1 SGHRS and CDR2 YFSETQ. This CDR3 has 16 residues. The CDR3 region is CASSPGHSRGPYEQYF. The CDR3, as DNA: TGCGCCAGCAGCCCGGGACATTCGAGAGGGCCATACGAGCAGTACTTC.

The rearrangement uses TRBV29-1 and TRBJ2-5, with TRBD2 identical over 9 bases. The CDR3 totals 14 residues. V dropped 4 bases and J dropped 3; count of bases not matched to a gene: 6. Per germline, CDR1 SQVTM and CDR2 ANQGSEA. CDR3 DNA: TGCAGCGTTGTTGGCGGGAGGGAGAAAGAGACCCAGTACTTC. Encoded protein: CSVVGGREKETQYF.

A few counts support this clone. V usage is TRBV6-5 and J usage is TRBJ1-4; D might be TRBD1 (6 bases). CDR1 is MNHEY and CDR2 is SVGAGI in the germline V gene. The CDR3 is 12 residues long. V lost 8 bases and J lost 8, with 12 bases in between. This chain's CDR3 is CASSTRGEKLFF. The CDR3 DNA sequence: TGTGCCAGCTCCACTAGGGGGGAAAAACTGTTTTTT.

The count of this clone is one. The chain employs TRBV21-1 and TRBJ1-2; the D call of TRBD1 is as the table states it, not checked on the DNA. TRBV21-1 is flagged as a pseudogene. The CDR3 length is 14 residues. The DNA for the CDR3 is TGTGCCAGCAGCAAAGCAGACAGGGCGGGAGGCTACACCTTC. As protein: CASSKADRAGGYTF.

In its sample, this clone was seen a few times. The chain is built from TRBV5-6 and TRBJ2-3; D uncertain. Germline CDR1 SGHDT, CDR2 YYEEEE. This CDR3 region has 17 residues. Trimming stripped 1 base from V and 0 bases from J, with 15 bases between. The CDR3 protein is CASSLYGIGWSTDTQYF. The CDR3 DNA sequence: TGTGCCAGCAGCTTGTATGGCATCGGGTGGAGCACAGATACGCAGTATTTT.

In DNA, the CDR3 is TGTGCCAGCAGTTTATTGACAGCGGATAATTCACCCCTCCACTTT. This gives the protein CASSLLTADNSPLHF. The V call is TRBV27, the J call TRBJ1-6; D perhaps matches TRBD1 (5 bases). Per the germline V gene, CDR1 is MNHEY and CDR2 is SMNVEV (reference sequence). This CDR3 has 15 amino acids. Trimming left V 1 base short and J 5 bases short, with 9 bases between.

This chain connects TRBV21-1 to TRBJ1-4. TRBV21-1 is tagged as a pseudogene. CDR3 size: 16 residues. The CDR3 sequence: CASSLKRVGDNEKLFF. CDR3 nucleotides: TGTGCCAGCAGCTTAAAGAGGGTAGGGGATAATGAAAAACTGTTTTTT.

The chain carries TRBV5-5 and TRBJ2-4, with D unclear. The CDR3 covers 13 residues. V was cut by 4 bases and J by 9 bases, with 14 bases left in between. CDR1 is SGHKS and CDR2 is YYEKEE in the germline V gene (reference sequence). The CDR3 coding sequence is TGTGCCAGCAGCATAGGCGGAGAAACCATTCAGTACTTC. It translates to CASSIGGETIQYF.

The gene calls are TRBV15 and TRBJ2-7, with D possibly TRBD1 on 5 matching bases. Germline V CDR1 and CDR2: LNHNV, YYDKDF (reference sequence). Between the trimmed V and J ends, which lost 1 base and 4 bases, there was a span of 14 bases. The length of the CDR3 is 15 residues. CDR3 sequence reads: CATSRGGVGSYEQYF. CDR3 DNA sequence: TGTGCCACCAGCAGAGGGGGCGTAGGCTCTTACGAGCAGTACTTC.

The chain links TRBV6-2 or TRBV6-3 to TRBJ2-7; perhaps TRBD1 as D (6 bases). Trimming shortened V by 4 bases and J by 0 bases, and 10 bases separated the two germline ends. This CDR3 has 14 amino acids. Germline CDR1 MNHEY, CDR2 SVGEGT. The DNA of the CDR3 is TGTGCCAGCAGTTCGACAGGTTTCTCCTACGAGCAGTACTTC. This encodes CASSSTGFSYEQYF.

This clone came up a few times. V and J are TRBV10-3 and TRBJ1-2, with D perhaps matching TRBD1 (5 bases). CDR1 and CDR2 from the germline V gene are ENHRY and SYGVKD. The CDR3 length is 13 residues. V lost 4 bases, J lost 7 bases, and 13 bases lay in between. In DNA, the CDR3 is TGTGCCATCAGTGGAGAGGACAAGGGTGGCTACACCTTC. Translated: CAISGEDKGGYTF.

The chain couples TRBV5-1 to TRBJ1-1, with D perhaps matching TRBD1 (6 bases). Trimming took off 3 bases at V and 1 base at J, with 10 bases between the two ends. This CDR3 is 14 amino acids long. Per the germline V gene, CDR1 is SGHRS and CDR2 is YFSETQ. The CDR3 DNA sequence: TGCGCCAGCAGCTGGATGGACAGGAACACTGAAGCTTTCTTT. It specifies CASSWMDRNTEAFF.

V and J are TRBV5-6 and TRBJ2-5; D unclear. Germline V gene lookup returns CDR1 SGHDT and CDR2 YYEEEE. V was clipped by 3 bases and J by 6 bases, with 15 bases between them. CDR3 size: 14 residues. The CDR3 nucleotides are TGTGCCAGCAGCTCCAGGCCGGCCAGGAAGACCCAGTACTTC. Translated, it gives CASSSRPARKTQYF.

This chain links TRBV5-1 with TRBJ2-1; TRBD2 matches 7 bases. Germline CDR1 is SGHRS and CDR2 is YFSETQ. The V segment lost 5 bases and the J segment 3 bases; nucleotides outside the gene matches: 8. This CDR3 comprises 15 residues. CDR3 sequence (DNA): TGCGCCAGCAGGGGGTCAGCGGGAATCTACAATGAGCAGTTCTTC. Translation gives CASRGSAGIYNEQFF.

The V and J genes are TRBV6-6 and TRBJ1-4; D might be TRBD1 (5 bases). Germline V gives CDR1 MNHNY, CDR2 SVGAGI (reference sequence). CDR3 length: 13 amino acids. The V end was cut by 7 bases, the J end by 2 bases, with 8 bases between. CDR3: CASTRGTNEKLFF. The DNA for the CDR3 is TGTGCCAGCACACGGGGCACTAATGAAAAACTGTTTTTT.

This clone appeared a single time. V and J are TRBV28 and TRBJ2-1, with 9 bases lining up with TRBD2. Germline lookup yields CDR1 MDHEN and CDR2 SYDVKM. The ends lost 6 bases at V and 7 bases at J; junction bases unmatched: 7. This CDR3 region has 14 residues. The CDR3 nucleotides are TGTGCCAGCAGGGATAGCGGGAGTGGTAATGAGCAGTTCTTC. The encoded protein is CASRDSGSGNEQFF.

This rearrangement joins TRBV6-6 to TRBJ2-7, with 9 bases aligning to TRBD1. Germline trimming cut 5 bases from V and 4 bases from J; bases unmatched to any gene: 6. In germline, CDR1 is MNHNY, CDR2 SVGAGI (reference sequence). The CDR3 runs to 14 residues. The CDR3 loop reads CASSRGTGTYEQYF. In DNA, the CDR3 is TGTGCCAGCAGTCGCGGGACAGGGACGTACGAGCAGTACTTC.

This clone was observed a single time. The genes are TRBV24-1 and TRBJ2-3, with TRBD2 matching 9 bases. Trimming took 3 bases from V and 4 from J; bases not matched to a gene: 7. The CDR3 contains 16 residues. Germline V gene data show CDR1 as KGHDR and CDR2 as SFDVKD. In DNA, the CDR3 is TGTGCCACCAGTGATCCGGGACTAGCTAGGCCAGATACGCAGTATTTT. Its protein product is CATSDPGLARPDTQYF.

The chain employs TRBV27 and TRBJ2-7; 7 bases are shared with TRBD1. The CDR3 consists of 14 residues. Trimming cost V 5 bases and J 4 bases; bases outside gene matches: 8. In germline, CDR1 is MNHEY, CDR2 SMNVEV (reference sequence). CDR3 nucleotides: TGTGCCAGCAGTCCCGACAGGGTAGAGTACGAGCAGTACTTC. This translates into CASSPDRVEYEQYF.

V gene TRBV25-1 combines with J gene TRBJ2-5; D is possibly TRBD1 (6 bases). Trimming removed 3 bases at V and 3 bases at J, with 11 bases between. The CDR3 runs 14 residues. The germline gives CDR1 MGHDK, CDR2 SYGVNS. The CDR3 DNA is TGTGCCAGCAGTGAGGGGGACACCAAAGAGACCCAGTACTTC. Encoded protein: CASSEGDTKETQYF.

This rearrangement joins TRBV14 to TRBJ2-1; D is unresolved. Looked up from germline, CDR1 is SGHDN and CDR2 is FVKESK. This CDR3 has 11 residues. Trimming left V 2 bases short and J 8 bases short, with 4 bases between. The CDR3 sequence: CASSQNYEQFF. The DNA for the CDR3 is TGTGCCAGCAGCCAAAATTATGAGCAGTTCTTC.

The V and J genes are TRBV28 and TRBJ1-2, with D uncertain. This CDR3 has 13 amino acids. Trimming left V 6 bases short and J 4 bases short, with 12 bases between. CDR1 and CDR2 from the germline V gene are MDHEN and SYDVKM. The CDR3 here is CASRSGPAYGYTF. The CDR3 coding sequence is TGTGCCAGCAGATCCGGACCCGCCTATGGCTACACCTTC.

This clone has only one observation. This sequence joins TRBV6-5 and TRBJ1-1; D uncertain. The germline V gene encodes CDR1 MNHEY and CDR2 SVGAGI. Trimming pared 0 bases from V and 3 bases from J, leaving 8 bases between. This CDR3 contains 14 residues. The CDR3 DNA follows: TGTGCCAGCAGTTACTCGGACGGGGACACTGAAGCTTTCTTT. It is translated as CASSYSDGDTEAFF.

This clone showed up just once. The rearrangement uses TRBV3-1 (or the pseudogene TRBV3-2) and TRBJ2-3; D is undetermined. Germline assignment: CDR1 LGHDT and CDR2 YNNKEL (reference sequence). V gave up 0 bases and J gave up 2 bases, with 6 bases separating them. There are 14 residues in the CDR3. The CDR3 coding sequence is TGTGCCAGCAGCCAAGATTCAGCCACAGATACGCAGTATTTT. Translating it yields CASSQDSATDTQYF.

The rearrangement joins TRBV7-9 to TRBJ2-3; TRBD1 matches 9 bases. The trim removed 2 bases at V and 5 bases at J, leaving 8 bases unmatched. Germline V gene sequence: CDR1 SEHNR, CDR2 FQNEAQ (reference sequence). The CDR3 sequence is 16 residues long. The CDR3 region has the DNA TGTGCCAGCAGCTTACCAACGGGACAGGGAGAAGATACGCAGTATTTT. Its protein is CASSLPTGQGEDTQYF.

The chain employs TRBV12-3 or TRBV12-4 and TRBJ1-1; unclear D gene. CDR3 size: 13 residues. The germline V and J ends were trimmed by 5 bases and 2 bases, with 9 bases remaining between them. The DNA of the CDR3 is TGTGCCAGCAGTGCGGACGGAAACACTGAAGCTTTCTTT. It codes for CASSADGNTEAFF.

V usage is TRBV6-2 or TRBV6-3 and J usage is TRBJ2-7; 10 bases line up with TRBD1. Germline-derived CDR1 and CDR2 are MNHEY and SVGEGT. The V segment lost 4 bases and the J segment 7 bases; nucleotides outside the gene matches: 7. The CDR3 spans 14 residues. In nucleotides, the CDR3 is TGTGCCAGCAGTTCACGACAGGGGGCGCGGGAGCAGTACTTC. As protein: CASSSRQGAREQYF.